This T cell receptor beta chain is from a study of T-cell memory formation after mild COVID-19 (dated by TCRdb to about 2021). General notes on the study: Most TCR sequence clusters were specific to one of the two donors. The cohort comprised two young, previously healthy adult volunteers, one female and one male. In a couple of donors, T-cell clones that expanded and contracted after mild COVID-19 were followed by sequencing TCRalpha and TCRbeta repertoires longitudinally. Study-level results and caveats: Only a couple of mild cases were covered by the study, and larger cohorts that include severe cases with pre-infection samples were considered necessary. The second-wave clones that peaked on day 37 were not confirmed to be SARS-CoV-2 specific. Some responding clones were found in pre-infection memory, which suggests that pre-existing cross-reactive memory T cells took part in the SARS-CoV-2 response. Clones that contracted from day 15 to 85 showed balanced CD4/CD8 phenotypes, whereas a second wave of clones that expanded from day 15 to 37 leaned towards CD4+. Contracting CD4+ clones appeared mostly in the CM and EM memory subsets, whereas CD8+ clones were enriched in EMRA.

Inclusive of the bounding cysteine and phenylalanine, the CDR3 is 13 residues long. The only DNA kept is the CDR3, 39 bases in frame from the first base. V loses 5 bases, J loses 8 bases, and the germline ends lie 15 bases apart. CDR1 and CDR2 are drawn from the germline V gene: MNHEY, SVGAGI. Ficoll-Paque density gradient centrifugation was used to isolate PBMCs. The sample holds a few counts of this clonotype. The specificity of this receptor is unknown. No base quality values were provided; no much bigger clone lies one nucleotide off. Sequencer: Illumina NovaSeq 6000. TCRalpha and TCRbeta cDNA libraries were constructed by 5'RACE with constant-segment primers, with sample barcodes and unique molecular identifiers being introduced. RNA was extracted from every sample with Trizol reagent. Amplification of the libraries took two PCR steps, and the second step added a second sample barcode plus Illumina TruSeq adapters. Sequencing of the libraries was done on an Illumina NovaSeq, producing 2 x 150 bp paired-end reads. Per the authors' processing: With migec v1.2.7, reads were demultiplexed and then collapsed into UMI-guided consensus sequences. Using mixcr v2.1.11, UMI consensuses were aligned to TRA and TRB V and J templates and then assembled into clonotypes. Clonotypes were classified as expanded or contracted when called significant by both edgeR and NoisET, with noise models trained on biological replicates. For edgeR calls, the thresholds were a false discovery rate-adjusted p below 0.01 and a log2 fold-change of 1. As an exploratory analysis of dynamics, max-normalized trajectories of the 1000 most abundant clonotypes were examined with PCA combined with hierarchical clustering. Each responding clone was given a CD4 or CD8 phenotype based on the CD4+ and CD8+ repertoires, which had been sequenced separately. TCRdb reran the public reads through fastp at Q25 and MiXCR, keeping productive beta chains. Each record represents a unique CDR3 protein, reported with the most common genes and DNA among its rows. It is TCRdb's table, rather than the study itself, that gives the V and J calls and clone size. The sample data list roughly 190,000 distinct CDR3 sequences, and 27% of these were observed just once. The ten largest clones add up to approximately 10% of the sample.

The sequenced sample consisted of PBMCs or a T cell subset sorted from them (not recorded which). The chain employs TRBV6-5 and TRBJ1-2; TRBD1 is a possible D gene, resting on 6 matching bases. This receptor was obtained from an adult woman who had mild COVID-19 (a few samples of this study predate the infection). The sample titles of this study are shuffled in the database, so cell type and time point are left out; the donor was told from shared clones. The CDR3 is CASSAGAMRGYTF. The base sequence is TGTGCCAGCAGTGCAGGGGCTATGAGAGGCTACACCTTC.